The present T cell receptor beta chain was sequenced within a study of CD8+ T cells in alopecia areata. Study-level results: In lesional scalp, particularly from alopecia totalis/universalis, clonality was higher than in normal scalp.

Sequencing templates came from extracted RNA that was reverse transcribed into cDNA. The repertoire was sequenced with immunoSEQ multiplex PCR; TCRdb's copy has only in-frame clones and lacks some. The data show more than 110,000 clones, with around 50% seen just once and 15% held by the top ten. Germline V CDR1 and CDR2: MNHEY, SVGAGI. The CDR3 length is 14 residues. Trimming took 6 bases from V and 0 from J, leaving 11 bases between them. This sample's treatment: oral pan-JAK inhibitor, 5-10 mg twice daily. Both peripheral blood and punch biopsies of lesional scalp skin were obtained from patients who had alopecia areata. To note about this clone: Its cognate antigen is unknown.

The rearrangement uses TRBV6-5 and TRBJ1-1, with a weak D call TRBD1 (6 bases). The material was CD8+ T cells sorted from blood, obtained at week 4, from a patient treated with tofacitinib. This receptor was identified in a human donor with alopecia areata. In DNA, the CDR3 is TGTGCCAGCAGCTTACAGGGTTTGAACACTGAAGCTTTCTTT. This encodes CASSLQGLNTEAFF.